A selection of T cell receptor beta chains follows, all from one sample in a study of glioma-infiltrating T cells after dendritic cell vaccination. TCRdb keeps only in-frame clones here, not all; method: immunoSEQ multiplex PCR. The sample holds approximately 50,000 clones, over 75% seen once. The sample was blood, taken after dendritic cell vaccination. These receptors were taken from a human donor with glioblastoma. Each CDR3 is given with its conserved first and last residue. Each record gives: J gene, V gene, D gene, CDR3 protein. The D gene is left open where the match is weak.

J gene: TRBJ2-1
V gene: TRBV7-3
D gene: .
CDR3 protein: CASSSSQGMEQFF

J gene: TRBJ2-7
V gene: TRBV29-1
D gene: .
CDR3 protein: CSVVVRASYEQYF

J gene: TRBJ1-5
V gene: TRBV18
D gene: .
CDR3 protein: CASSPKQGPQHF

J gene: TRBJ2-7
V gene: TRBV7-9
D gene: .
CDR3 protein: CASSLGGRAYEQYF

J gene: TRBJ1-5
V gene: TRBV7-9
D gene: .
CDR3 protein: CASSRYGGRSGNQPQHF

J gene: TRBJ1-2
V gene: TRBV10-1
D gene: TRBD1
CDR3 protein: CASSTPPVGSGTEDGYTF

J gene: TRBJ1-3
V gene: TRBV10-3
D gene: .
CDR3 protein: CAISELPKAYSGNTIYF

J gene: TRBJ1-3
V gene: TRBV18
D gene: .
CDR3 protein: CASSRPDSSGNTIYF

J gene: TRBJ2-5
V gene: TRBV5-1
D gene: TRBD2
CDR3 protein: CASSFWGGQETQYF

J gene: TRBJ2-5
V gene: TRBV6-5
D gene: TRBD2
CDR3 protein: CASSYAGGLGTQYF

J gene: TRBJ2-5
V gene: TRBV9
D gene: .
CDR3 protein: CASSVGVRGETQYF

J gene: TRBJ2-1
V gene: TRBV6-5
D gene: .
CDR3 protein: CASSYSERSGNEQFF

J gene: TRBJ2-5
V gene: TRBV7-7
D gene: .
CDR3 protein: CASSLGGKETQYF

J gene: TRBJ2-7
V gene: TRBV5-4
D gene: .
CDR3 protein: CASSLASSGIAYEQYF

J gene: TRBJ1-5
V gene: TRBV6-1
D gene: .
CDR3 protein: CASSEMLGGAPRPQHF

J gene: TRBJ2-3
V gene: TRBV5-1
D gene: TRBD2
CDR3 protein: CASSARGLAGADTQYF